This T cell receptor (beta chain) was retrieved from a study of OX40 agonist ivuxolimab in advanced cancers. For the study at large: An agonistic anti-OX40 (CD134) antibody, ivuxolimab, was used to treat the patients. Three patients had partial responses: one hepatocellular carcinoma, two cutaneous melanoma.

Comments on this clone: What it binds is unknown.

Study-wide results and limits: Normalized T-cell clonal expansion was also low in some nonresponders. CD8+ T cells (on average) carried more expanded clones than CD4+ T cells.

The CDR3 length is 13 residues. Between the trimmed V and J ends, which lost 6 bases and 4 bases, there was a span of 10 bases. Germline V lookup: CDR1 SGHTA, CDR2 FQGNSA. Measured with immunoSEQ multiplex PCR; TCRdb has only the in-frame clones, and not every one. The sample consists of some 19,000 clones, around 90% of them appearing once. This chain uses TRBV7-2 with TRBJ2-1, with a weak D call TRBD1 (6 bases). The sequence was obtained from an adult with an advanced solid tumor such as melanoma, head and neck, liver or kidney cancer. Sequencing was performed on CD4+ or CD8+ T cells sorted from blood, taken in a trial of the OX40 agonist ivuxolimab. The CDR3 bases are TGTGCCAGCAGACCAACAGGGTACAATGAGCAGTTCTTC. Residues: CASRPTGYNEQFF.